The present T cell receptor beta chain was sequenced within a study of blood T cells in healthy people across ages. Using a J-beta primer mix together with a sample-barcoded 5' primer, a second PCR was run for 7 to 11 cycles. TCRdb redid the calling of the 5' RACE reads with MiXCR, one entry per CDR3 protein. The sample has roughly 560,000 distinct CDR3 sequences, around 24% seen once; the top ten hold less than 9%. The V gene end was trimmed by 3 bases and the J gene end by 3 bases; junction bases not matched to a gene: 4. CDR1 and CDR2 from the germline V gene are SGHRS and YFSETQ. The CDR3 extends over 15 amino acids. This clonotype was counted at least ten times. These sequences were also reported in another study, on T cells of mothers and their children.

This chain joins TRBV5-1 and TRBJ2-1; 9 bases agree with TRBD1. The sample taken for sequencing was blood. The TCR originated in a boy between 10 and 17 years old in good health. The CDR3: CASSSRDRVYNEQFF. In DNA, the CDR3 is TGCGCCAGCAGCTCCCGGGACAGGGTCTACAATGAGCAGTTCTTC.